This T cell receptor beta chain comes out of a study of blood T cell repertoires in COVID-19. Sequencing used immunoSEQ multiplex PCR; TCRdb keeps in-frame clones, though not all of them. The table records some 150,000 clones, 85% to 90% of them present only once. The CDR3 is made up of 14 amino acids. The V gene's germline CDR1 is LGHDT and CDR2 YNNKEL (reference sequence). V dropped 4 bases and J dropped 4; count of bases not matched to a gene: 4. Sequenced sample: peripheral blood. The sequence came from an elderly woman in a cohort sampled during active or convalescent COVID-19. The chain recombines TRBV3-1 (or the pseudogene TRBV3-2) with TRBJ2-5, with TRBD2 matching 9 bases. CDR3 nucleotides: TGTGCCAGCAGCCTTAGCGGGAGAGGAGAGACCCAGTACTTC. It yields the protein CASSLSGRGETQYF.